This T cell receptor beta chain was retrieved from a study of cytomegalovirus exposure and HLA in healthy donors (dated by TCRdb to 2017 to 2019). For the study in its entirety: According to an earlier analysis of 587 of the donors, about 180 million T cells yielded roughly 110 million unique TCR beta sequences and 276 Gb of sequence data. An early release that covered 640 HLA-typed donors contained around 300 gigabases of sequencing data and about 84 million unique TCR sequences. Among the roughly 390 genotyped donors, approximately 81% belonged to the genetic ancestry cluster associated with self-reported Caucasian donors. The aim of the study was to test whether cataloging public T cell receptors could identify signatures of past pathogen exposure. The T cell repertoires of about 700 subjects were profiled by immunosequencing and related to cytomegalovirus serostatus. A separate validation cohort of 100 to 150 different subjects was used in addition to the approximately 610-subject first cohort. High-throughput TCR immunosequencing, statistical association of individual TCRs with disease status, and machine learning were combined to predict cytomegalovirus infection status. In a later analysis, previously published TCR beta repertoires from roughly 710 donors were re-analyzed and high-resolution HLA genotyping was added so that TCR occurrence patterns could be studied. The later analysis used no new phenotypic data to find candidate immune exposures, relying instead on TCR beta sequences and their occurrence across donors. In an earlier analysis of 587 of the donors, high-throughput TCR beta sequencing was used to judge whether each TCR beta V gene segment behaved as functional or pseudogenic. Donor age, sex, ethnicity and CMV serostatus were compiled together with the repertoire data. Genome-wide SNP genotypes for about three fifths of the roughly 700 donors were used in a later genetic analysis, which treated that subset as a discovery cohort. Every discovery cohort repertoire had been produced on one sequencing platform. HLA typing included class I and class II loci at four-digit resolution. The number of typed donors differed by locus: about 629-630 for A, B, C, DRB1 and DQB1; some 500 for DQA1; 606 for DPA1; and about 450 for DPB1. Four or five DR-DQ haplotypes were handled as single units for association and clustering because linkage in the cohort was strong. Among over 350 genotyped donors of the cohort, an average of around 240,000 unique TCR beta nucleotide sequences were sequenced per donor, roughly 20% of them non-productive.

Notes on this clone: The target of this receptor is not known. Nothing much larger sits one base from this clone, and base qualities are not available.

From the cysteine through the phenylalanine, the CDR3 covers 14 amino acids. Just CDR3 DNA is preserved here, 42 bases in frame from base 1. Trimming removed 4 bases from V and 4 bases from J; the gene matches leave 6 bases unexplained. Looking up the germline V gene (reference sequence) yields CDR1 SGHNT and CDR2 YYREEE. The cohort comprised fewer than 700 healthy bone marrow donors. All cohort members were sampled while nominally healthy, although unrecorded immune exposures were likely present. The donor was CMV seronegative and was included in the group of 352 seronegative cohort members. Each donor provided a peripheral blood sample, and peripheral blood mononuclear cells were used for TCR beta sequencing. Genomic DNA extraction from the blood cell samples was performed with the Qiagen DNeasy Blood Extraction Kit. Libraries were built with the immunoSEQ multiplex PCR assay. For the multiplex PCR, a mixture combining 60 forward primers for TCR Vbeta segments and 13 reverse primers for TCR Jbeta segments was used. The CDR3 region of rearranged TCR beta genes was amplified from genomic DNA by a multiplex PCR assay. On the Illumina HiSeq System, the amplified TCR beta libraries were sequenced as 87-base-pair reads. For the original study's pipeline: A later analysis counted tens of millions of unique TCR beta chains across the 500 to 850 repertoires, and 9 million to 14 million of these chains were shared by at least two donors. A nearest-neighbor algorithm error-corrected the raw reads and collapsed the reads into unique sequences, merging closely related sequences to remove PCR and sequencing errors. CDR3 sequences were aligned to IMGT reference sequences to assign V, D and J gene segments. Each retained sequence needed at least a six-nucleotide match to both a V gene segment and a J gene segment. A rearrangement was called productive if the CDR3 had no stop codons and remained in frame with V and J, and every other rearrangement was called non-productive. CDR3 was defined by IMGT convention, running from the second conserved V-encoded cysteine to the conserved J-encoded phenylalanine. In an earlier analysis of around 570 of the donors, sequences lacking an unambiguous match to a single V gene segment were excluded. An earlier analysis of about 590 of the donors classified V segments as functional when productive rearrangements were above 56.7% and as segregating when the standard deviation between donors was above 5%. A statistical classification framework was built to diagnose cytomegalovirus status from the catalog of TCR beta chain sequences. V and J gene assignment, in a later analysis, came from comparing TCR nucleotide sequences with IMGT/GENE-DB human TR gene sequences. The TCRdist pipeline was used in a later analysis to assign CDR3 sequences and most-parsimonious VDJ recombination scenarios. In a later analysis, each TCR beta chain was defined by its CDR3 amino acid sequence together with its V-gene family, and reads without a unique V-gene family were excluded. A later analysis removed 600 or so highly shared, low-generation-probability nucleotide sequences to deal with suspected cross-contamination and a sequencing artifact. In a later analysis, a clonal expansion index for each public chain was calculated from normalized within-repertoire ranks of inferred template counts. A later analysis computed generation probabilities with a VDJ recombination model fitted to out-of-frame rearrangements, and checked the results against IGoR. In a later analysis, hypergeometric tests were used to score TCR-TCR, TCR-HLA and TCR-CMV co-occurrence, with a repertoire-size bias correction applied to TCR pairs. A later analysis estimated false discovery rates by permuting HLA or CMV assignments 20 times. In a later analysis, co-occurring TCRs were grouped using DBSCAN, with TCRdist sequence similarity added in when clustering inside HLA-allele-positive subsets. Repertoires with fewer than 30,000 or more than 120,000 public chains were left out of co-occurrence clustering, as were about five repertoires with anomalous nucleotide sharing. TCRdb carries this immuneACCESS record with in-frame sequences only. Its versions omit some clonotypes, under half of them owing to an unresolved V gene in the studies checked, with the rest unexplained. V and J calls and clone size follow that table, whereas D and trimming were derived from the DNA. Recorded for this sample are 180,000 or so clones; around four fifths of them occurred a single time. Roughly 2% of the sample lies in the top ten.

General findings and caveats noted by the study authors: While some public TCRs were present in many individuals, most TCR sequences turned up only very rarely across donors. The cohort was sequenced for TCR beta chains only, and without alpha or paired-chain data the features that could be detected were limited. In vitro tests confirmed that a few of the cytomegalovirus-associated TCR beta chains recognize cytomegalovirus antigens. Assigning TCR associations to individual alleles was difficult when HLA alleles, especially DR and DQ, strongly co-occurred. Compared with equally common non-associated chains, HLA-associated TCR beta chains in a later analysis were more clonally expanded and had lower generation probabilities. Specific HLA alleles were associated with 15,000 to 20,000 TCR beta sequences at a false discovery rate of 0.05 in a later analysis. The presence/absence analyses assumed that sequencing depth was roughly uniform across donors, and that assumption may not be true. The study gave a list of about 170 TCR beta chains associated with cytomegalovirus. According to a later analysis, parvovirus B19, influenza, CMV and Epstein-Barr virus appeared linked to several top co-occurrence clusters. For the cohort, immune exposure information was limited to CMV serostatus. In a later analysis, the rate of TCR association differed among HLA loci, with DRB1 alleles having the most associated TCRs and HLA-C alleles having the fewest. A later genetic analysis reported fewer N-insertions in productive TCRs among donors in an Asian-associated ancestry cluster than the roughly 720-donor mean. A cluster of highly shared sequence variants was judged likely to be a technical artifact of the sequencing pipeline. Because counts were too low, about 18 rarely observed V segments, including chromosome 9 orphons, were excluded from the earlier analysis of some 540 of the donors. The classifier was reported to diagnose cytomegalovirus status with high specificity and sensitivity in both the original and validation cohorts. In a later genetic analysis, a missense DCLRE1C variant was associated with V-gene and J-gene trimming of TCR beta chains, and the association was replicated in an independent cohort. A further reported finding was that TCR beta sequences accurately predicted the HLA-A and HLA-B alleles for most subjects in the first cohort. It was suggested by the authors that the approach could potentially be generalized to other disease states and immunological phenotypes. In a later analysis, most CMV-associated TCR beta chains were found to appear HLA-restricted, with HLA associations seemingly driven largely by CMV exposure. Linkage disequilibrium might explain the correlated functional status among segregating V segments, but an unknown experimental factor could not be excluded. Because HLA typing was missing for some donors at each locus, association tests included only the typed subset. Some IMGT-functional V segments, including TRBV6-2 and TRBV6-3, could not be told apart with the 87-base-pair reads, so those segments were excluded. Broadly in line with IMGT annotations, most TCR beta V segments showed up in productive rearrangements about 87% or about 30% of the time in an earlier analysis of several hundred of the donors.

This chain joins TRBV5-4 to TRBJ1-2; 8 central bases correspond to TRBD1. The sequenced sample consisted of PBMCs. The clonotype comes from a woman under 40 in good health and CMV-seronegative. DNA sequence: TGTGCCAGCAGCCTGGACAGGGCTGTCTATGGCTACACCTTC. Its protein product is CASSLDRAVYGYTF.